These 21 T cell receptor beta chains came from one sample sequenced in a study of beta chain features in type 1 diabetes. Reverse transcription of all isolated RNA meant that expressed TCRB transcripts were sequenced. The assay was immunoSEQ multiplex PCR, and TCRdb's table has in-frame clones only and misses some. The sample includes about 140,000 clones, over 8% seen only once; the top ten take almost 0.65%. Sequenced material: central memory CD4+ T cells from blood. These receptors all come from a woman in her forties in good health.

About this clone itself: The junction and the germline gene differ at one end; a read error may be behind it. V gene TRBV7-6 combines with J gene TRBJ1-2, with D perhaps TRBD1 (6 bases). There are 14 residues in the CDR3. The germline CDR1 and CDR2 sequences are SGHVS and FNYEAQ. This CDR3 is CASTLQGCNYGYTF. CDR3 nucleotides: TGTGCCAGCACCTTACAGGGTTGCAACTATGGCTACACCTTC. The full variable domain, completed using reference TRBV7-6 and TRBJ1-2, is GAGVSQSPRYKVTKRGQDVALRCDPISGHVSLYWYRQALGQGPEFLTYFNYEAQQDKSGLPNDRFSAERPEGSISTLTIQRTEQRDSAMYRCASTLQGCNYGYTFGSGTRLTVV.

This clone occurred a few times. The rearrangement links TRBV7-8 to TRBJ2-1; a possible D gene is TRBD2 (6 bases). Germline V lookup: CDR1 SGHVS, CDR2 FQNEAQ. The germline V and J ends were trimmed by 4 bases and 9 bases, with 7 bases remaining between them. This CDR3 spans 11 amino acids. The CDR3 DNA is TGTGCCAGCAGCTCGGAGGGTGAGCAGTTCTTC. It translates to CASSSEGEQFF. Variable domain in full (rest from reference TRBV7-8 and TRBJ2-1): GAGVSQSPRYKVAKRGQDVALRCDPISGHVSLFWYQQALGQGPEFLTYFQNEAQLDKSGLPSDRFFAERPEGSVSTLKIQRTQQEDSAVYLCASSSEGEQFFGPGTRLTVL.

V and J are TRBV15 and TRBJ1-2; TRBD1 matches 7 bases. The CDR3 sequence is 14 residues long. Per germline, CDR1 LNHNV and CDR2 YYDKDF (reference sequence). Losses at the gene ends were 3 bases for V and 2 bases for J; bases not matched to a gene: 3. CDR3 nucleotide sequence: TGTGCCACCAGCAGCGTACAGGGGAACTATGGCTACACCTTC. Amino acids: CATSSVQGNYGYTF.

This clone occurred a few times. V is TRBV6-5 and J is TRBJ2-7, with unresolved D. The germline V and J ends were trimmed by 11 bases and 3 bases, with 8 bases remaining between them. This CDR3 region has 10 residues. The germline CDR1 and CDR2 sequences are MNHEY and SVGAGI. The CDR3 protein is CAAGDYEQYF. CDR3 sequence (DNA): TGTGCCGCCGGAGACTACGAGCAGTACTTC.

This clone was seen a handful of times. Other DNA sequences from this sample encode an identical CDR3 as well. The chain is built from TRBV6-6 and TRBJ2-5; TRBD2 might be the D (5 bases). Trimming cost V 5 bases and J 3 bases, with 7 bases left between them. The germline V gene has CDR1 MNHNY and CDR2 SVGAGI (reference sequence). The CDR3 totals 12 residues. The CDR3 bases are TGTGCCAGCAGTCCCGGGGAAGAGACCCAGTACTTC. Protein: CASSPGEETQYF.

This chain connects TRBV6-6 to TRBJ1-6; the D gene is possibly TRBD1 (6 bases). The V end was cut by 6 bases, the J end by 3 bases, with 12 bases between. Germline CDR1 reads MNHNY; CDR2 reads SVGAGI (reference sequence). The CDR3 runs to 15 residues. The DNA of the CDR3 is TGTGCCAGCAGGGAGACAGGCCTCTATAATTCACCCCTCCACTTT. Protein product: CASRETGLYNSPLHF.

This clone occurred a few times. This rearrangement joins TRBV4-1 to TRBJ2-6; D gene unclear. The length of the CDR3 is 16 residues. The V gene lost 0 bases and the J gene lost 0 bases, with 6 bases spanning the gap. CDR1 is MGHRA and CDR2 is YSYEKL in the germline V gene. CDR3 protein: CASSQDRDSGANVLTF. The CDR3 bases are TGCGCCAGCAGCCAAGATCGAGACTCTGGGGCCAACGTCCTGACTTTC.

This chain joins TRBV25-1 and TRBJ1-2, with 9 bases aligning to TRBD1. The CDR3 loop spans 14 amino acids. The trim removed 4 bases at V and 3 bases at J, leaving 3 bases unmatched. In germline, CDR1 is MGHDK, CDR2 SYGVNS. CDR3 sequence reads: CASSAGQGYYGYTF. CDR3 nucleotide sequence: TGTGCCAGCAGTGCGGGACAGGGTTACTATGGCTACACCTTC.

This chain joins TRBV5-1 and TRBJ2-2, with D perhaps matching TRBD2 (6 bases). Germline loops: CDR1 SGHRS, CDR2 YFSETQ. The CDR3 spans 14 residues. Trimming took 7 bases from V and 2 from J, leaving 12 bases between them. The CDR3 DNA is TGCGCCAGCGGGACGGGGGATAACACCGGGGAGCTGTTTTTT. This codes for CASGTGDNTGELFF.

The chain recombines TRBV5-8 with TRBJ1-5; D uncertain. This CDR3 spans 12 amino acids. Trimming removed 3 bases from V and 5 bases from J, with 6 bases in between. Germline CDR1 is SGHTS and CDR2 is YDEGEE. In DNA, the CDR3 is TGTGCCAGCAGCTCACAATATCAGCCCCAGCATTTT. Translation gives CASSSQYQPQHF.

This sequence joins TRBV28 and TRBJ1-2, with 10 bases identical to TRBD1. Germline loops: CDR1 MDHEN, CDR2 SYDVKM. This CDR3 comprises 15 residues. The V gene end was trimmed by 3 bases and the J gene end by 3 bases; junction bases not matched to a gene: 4. CDR3 nucleotide sequence: TGTGCCAGCAGTTTGTCCGGGACAGGGGACTATGGCTACACCTTC. Translated, it gives CASSLSGTGDYGYTF.

For this clone: Additional DNA sequences in this sample encode the identical CDR3. The CDR3 coding sequence is TGCGCCAGCAGCTCCCAGGGGTCTCCCGGGGAGCTGTTTTTT. Translated, it gives CASSSQGSPGELFF. V gene TRBV5-1 combines with J gene TRBJ2-2, with a possible D match to TRBD1 (6 bases). The V gene lost 3 bases and the J gene lost 6 bases, with 12 bases spanning the gap. The CDR3 runs to 14 residues. Germline V lookup: CDR1 SGHRS, CDR2 YFSETQ.

This clone was seen at least ten times. The chain combines TRBV6-1 with TRBJ1-2; perhaps TRBD1 as D (6 bases). This CDR3 region has 13 residues. V lost 7 bases and J lost 7, with 16 bases in between. The germline CDR1 and CDR2 sequences are MNHNS and SASEGT. CDR3 nucleotide sequence: TGTGCCAGCATTCAACAGGGTCATCGTGGCTACACCTTC. Protein product: CASIQQGHRGYTF.

This clone was seen at least ten times. The chain carries TRBV7-2 and TRBJ2-5; D perhaps matches TRBD1 (6 bases). The germline V and J ends were trimmed by 1 base and 3 bases, with 9 bases remaining between them. The germline gives CDR1 SGHTA, CDR2 FQGNSA. This CDR3 comprises 14 residues. The CDR3 reads CASSLVTGKETQYF. The CDR3, as DNA: TGTGCCAGCAGCTTAGTCACAGGGAAAGAGACCCAGTACTTC.

The chain joins TRBV7-9 to TRBJ2-7; D is perhaps TRBD2 (5 bases). This CDR3 region has 14 residues. Per the germline V gene, CDR1 is SEHNR and CDR2 is FQNEAQ (reference sequence). V shed 7 bases and J shed 0 bases, with 13 bases lying between them. Here the CDR3 reads CASINLGSSYEQYF. DNA of the CDR3: TGTGCCAGCATAAATTTGGGGAGCTCCTACGAGCAGTACTTC. The variable domain in full, with the rest retrieved from reference TRBV7-9 and TRBJ2-7, is DTGVSQNPRHKITKRGQNVTFRCDPISEHNRLYWYRQTLGQGPEFLTYFQNEAQLEKSRLLSDRFSAERPKGSFSTLEIQRTEQGDSAMYLCASINLGSSYEQYFGPGTRLTVT.

CDR3 sequence (DNA): TGTGCCAGCAGTGAATTCTGGGGCATACAAGAGACCCAGTACTTC. Translated: CASSEFWGIQETQYF. The chain has TRBV25-1 and TRBJ2-5; perhaps TRBD1 as D (5 bases). V gave up 1 base and J gave up 2 bases, with 11 bases separating them. Germline V CDR1 and CDR2: MGHDK, SYGVNS. The CDR3 sequence is 15 residues long.

In this sample, this clone turned up a few times. V gene TRBV5-4 combines with J gene TRBJ2-7, with a possible D match to TRBD2 (7 bases). This CDR3 is 16 amino acids long. Germline assignment: CDR1 SGHNT and CDR2 YYREEE (reference sequence). V was shortened by 2 bases and J by 3 bases, with 18 bases between the two germline ends. CDR3 nucleotides: TGTGCCAGCAGCTTTGGTTTCGGGGGGCTCATCTACGAGCAGTACTTC. Translating gives CASSFGFGGLIYEQYF.

This chain links TRBV25-1 with TRBJ2-1; 13 positions agree with TRBD2. J gave up 12 bases and V 4 bases, and 9 bases lay outside the gene matches. The CDR3 is 15 residues long. CDR1 and CDR2 from the germline V gene are MGHDK and SYGVNS. Here the CDR3 reads CASSGRTSGGVGQFF. In DNA form, the CDR3 reads TGTGCCAGCAGTGGGCGGACTAGCGGGGGTGTTGGGCAGTTCTTC.

A few counts support this clone. The rearrangement joins TRBV6-1 to TRBJ2-5; 8 nucleotides match TRBD1. CDR3 length equals 13 residues. Per the germline V gene, CDR1 is MNHNS and CDR2 is SASEGT. V lost 10 bases to trimming and J lost 5 bases; unmatched junction nucleotides: 9. The CDR3 here is CATDRTGLETQYF. The CDR3 nucleotides are TGTGCCACCGATCGGACAGGGTTGGAGACCCAGTACTTC.

This clone was picked up a small number of times. The chain recombines TRBV9 with TRBJ2-3; weak D call: TRBD1 (5 bases). Germline loops: CDR1 SGDLS, CDR2 YYNGEE. The V gene lost 0 bases and the J gene lost 1 base, with 12 bases spanning the gap. The CDR3 extends over 16 amino acids. CDR3 sequence: CASSVAGGRGTDTQYF. For the CDR3, the DNA is TGTGCCAGCAGCGTAGCAGGCGGCAGGGGCACAGATACGCAGTATTTT.

This clone was seen a few times. The chain is built from TRBV11-1 and TRBJ2-3, with a possible D match to TRBD2 (5 bases). Trimming removed 5 bases at V and 3 bases at J, with 15 bases between. Germline V CDR1 and CDR2: SGHAT, FQDESV (reference sequence). This CDR3 region has 15 residues. The CDR3 DNA reads as TGTGCCAGCAGCCCCCGGACTGACGGTACAGATACGCAGTATTTT. Amino acid sequence: CASSPRTDGTDTQYF.